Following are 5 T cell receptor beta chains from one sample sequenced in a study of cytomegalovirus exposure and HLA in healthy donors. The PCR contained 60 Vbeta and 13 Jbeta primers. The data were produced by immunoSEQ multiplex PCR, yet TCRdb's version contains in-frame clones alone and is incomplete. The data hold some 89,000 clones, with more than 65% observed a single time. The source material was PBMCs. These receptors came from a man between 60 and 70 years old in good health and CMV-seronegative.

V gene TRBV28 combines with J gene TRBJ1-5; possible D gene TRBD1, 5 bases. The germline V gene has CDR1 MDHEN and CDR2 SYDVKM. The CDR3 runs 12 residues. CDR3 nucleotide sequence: TGTTCTCTAGGGGCGGGCAATCAGCCCCAGCATTTT. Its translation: CSLGAGNQPQHF.

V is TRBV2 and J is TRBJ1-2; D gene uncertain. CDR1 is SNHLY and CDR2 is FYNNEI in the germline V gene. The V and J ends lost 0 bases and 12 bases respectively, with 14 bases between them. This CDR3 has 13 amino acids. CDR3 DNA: TGTGCCAGCAGTGAAGCGCTTGAGCTCGTGGACACCTTC. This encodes CASSEALELVDTF.

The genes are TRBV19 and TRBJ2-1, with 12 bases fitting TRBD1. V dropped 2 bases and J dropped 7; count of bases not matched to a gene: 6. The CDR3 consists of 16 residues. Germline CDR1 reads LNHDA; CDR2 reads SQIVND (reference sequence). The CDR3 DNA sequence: TGTGCCAGTAGTATACAGGGACAGGGGGCTCGGAATGAGCAGTTCTTC. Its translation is CASSIQGQGARNEQFF.

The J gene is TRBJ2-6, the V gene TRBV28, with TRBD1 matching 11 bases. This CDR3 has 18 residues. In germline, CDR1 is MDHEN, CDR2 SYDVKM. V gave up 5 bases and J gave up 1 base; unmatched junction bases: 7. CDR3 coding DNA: TGTGCCAGCAGTCCCCGGGACAGGGGGTATTCTGGGGCCAACGTCCTGACTTTC. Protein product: CASSPRDRGYSGANVLTF.

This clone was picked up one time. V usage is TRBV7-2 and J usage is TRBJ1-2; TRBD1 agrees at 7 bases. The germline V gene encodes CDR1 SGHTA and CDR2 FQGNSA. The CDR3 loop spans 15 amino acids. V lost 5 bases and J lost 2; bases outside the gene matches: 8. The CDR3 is CASSEPGQLNYGYTF. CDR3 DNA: TGTGCCAGCAGCGAACCGGGACAGCTCAACTATGGCTACACCTTC.